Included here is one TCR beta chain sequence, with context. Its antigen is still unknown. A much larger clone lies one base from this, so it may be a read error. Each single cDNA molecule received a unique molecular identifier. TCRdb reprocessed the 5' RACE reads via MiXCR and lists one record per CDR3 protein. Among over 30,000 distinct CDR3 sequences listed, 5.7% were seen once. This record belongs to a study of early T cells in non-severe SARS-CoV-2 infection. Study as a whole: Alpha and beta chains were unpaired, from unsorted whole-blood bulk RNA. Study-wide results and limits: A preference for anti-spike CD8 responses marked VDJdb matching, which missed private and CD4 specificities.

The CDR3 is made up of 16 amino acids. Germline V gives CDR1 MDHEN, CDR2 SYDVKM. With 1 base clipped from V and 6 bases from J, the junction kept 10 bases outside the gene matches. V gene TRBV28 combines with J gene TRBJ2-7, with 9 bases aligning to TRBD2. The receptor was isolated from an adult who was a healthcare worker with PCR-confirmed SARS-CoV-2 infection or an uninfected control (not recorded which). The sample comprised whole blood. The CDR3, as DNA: TGTGCCAGCAGTTTATCCTTTGCGGGAGGGCCGGGCGAGCAGTACTTC. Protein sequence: CASSLSFAGGPGEQYF.